The rows below give T cell receptor beta chains drawn from one sample of a study of OX40 agonist ivuxolimab in advanced cancers. Only in-frame clones appear in the TCRdb table, and some are missing; sequencing was by immunoSEQ multiplex PCR. The sample lists about 50,000 clones; approximately 90% were seen once. The sample here was CD4+ or CD8+ T cells sorted from blood, taken in a trial of the OX40 agonist ivuxolimab. The receptor set was obtained from an adult with an advanced solid tumor such as melanoma, head and neck, liver or kidney cancer. Both conserved end residues are part of each CDR3. The D gene is left open where the match is weak. For some rows the clone size is stated as once, few or many, or as a class when expanded; others skip it.

>.|TRBV5-6|.|TRBJ1-6
TGTGCCAGCGTGCGGATGGGGAGCTCCTATAATTCACCCCTCCACTTT
CASVRMGSSYNSPLHF
>TRBD1|TRBV4-1|few|TRBJ1-1
TGCGCCAGCAGCCAACCTGGACAGGGGAACACTGAAGCTTTCTTT
CASSQPGQGNTEAFF
>TRBD1|TRBV7-9|.|TRBJ2-1
TGTGCCAGCAGCTGGACCGACAGGGAAAATGAGCAGTTCTTC
CASSWTDRENEQFF
>TRBD1|TRBV9|.|TRBJ2-5
TGTGCCAGCAGCGTACAGGGGGTTGGGGGCGGAGAGACCCAGTACTTC
CASSVQGVGGGETQYF
>.|TRBV7-9|.|TRBJ2-5
TGTGCCAGCAGCCCCCCCGTGAAATACCAAGAGACCCAGTACTTC
CASSPPVKYQETQYF
>TRBD1|TRBV5-1|.|TRBJ2-2
TGCGCCAGCAGCCGCCGGGACAGGGAGGTTTACACCGGGGAGCTGTTTTTT
CASSRRDREVYTGELFF
>.|TRBV4-1|.|TRBJ1-1
TGCGCCAGCAGCCAAGTCTGGGGGACTGAAGCTTTCTTT
CASSQVWGTEAFF
>.|TRBV11-1|.|TRBJ1-1
TGTGCCAGCAGCCCGGGACTAATCACTGAAGCTTTCTTT
CASSPGLITEAFF
>TRBD1|TRBV7-3|.|TRBJ1-2
TGTGCCAGCAGCTTGACAGGGGACTATGGCTACACCTTC
CASSLTGDYGYTF
>.|TRBV30|.|TRBJ2-1
TGTGCCTGGAGTGTTGACAGTCGCAATGAGCAGTTCTTC
CAWSVDSRNEQFF
>TRBD2|TRBV19|few|TRBJ2-3
TGTGCCAGTAGCCGACTAGCGGGGAGCACAGATACGCAGTATTTT
CASSRLAGSTDTQYF
>.|TRBV7-9|.|TRBJ1-1
TGTGCCAGCAGCTTACTAGATATGAACACTGAAGCTTTCTTT
CASSLLDMNTEAFF
>.|TRBV30|.|TRBJ2-7
TGTGCCTGGAGTGATCGACCTTACGAGCAGTACTTC
CAWSDRPYEQYF
>TRBD1|TRBV19|.|TRBJ2-7
TGTGCCAGCAACGACAGGGTTACCCACGAGCAGTACTTC
CASNDRVTHEQYF
>.|TRBV27|.|TRBJ2-1
TGTGCCAGCAGTTTAGCGGGCTCCTACAATGAGCAGTTCTTC
CASSLAGSYNEQFF
>.|TRBV30|.|TRBJ1-2
TGTGCCTGGAGTGAAGGGGGGGGCTATGGCTACACCTTC
CAWSEGGGYGYTF
>.|TRBV7-9|.|TRBJ2-5
TGTGCCAGCAGCCCAGGGGCTTTTTCCCAAGAGACCCAGTACTTC
CASSPGAFSQETQYF
>.|TRBV19|.|TRBJ1-1
TGTGCCAGTAGTCCACTCCCGGACGGGGAAACTGAAGCTTTCTTT
CASSPLPDGETEAFF
>.|TRBV29-1|once|TRBJ2-7
TGCAGCGTTGATAAACAGGAGCCCTACGAGCAGTACTTC
CSVDKQEPYEQYF
>TRBD2|TRBV4-3|.|TRBJ2-4
TGCGCCAGCAGCCCCCAGAGCGGGGGGGCCGGGAACATTCAGTACTTC
CASSPQSGGAGNIQYF
>.|TRBV19|.|TRBJ2-7
TGTGCCAGTAGTATCGTGGGGGCTGGCGAGCAGTACTTC
CASSIVGAGEQYF
>TRBD1|TRBV15|.|TRBJ1-3
TGTGCCACCAGCAGTTCAGGGGGCTCTGGAAACACCATATATTTT
CATSSSGGSGNTIYF
>.|TRBV6-5|few|TRBJ2-7
TGTGCCAGCAGTGGGGGAGAGCAGTACTTC
CASSGGEQYF
>.|TRBV6-6|.|TRBJ1-5
TGTGCCAGTGGGGGGGTGAGCAATCAGCCCCAGCATTTT
CASGGVSNQPQHF
>TRBD1|TRBV7-2|.|TRBJ2-7
TGTGCCAGCAGCTCGGGACAGGGGTTCTACGAGCAGTACTTC
CASSSGQGFYEQYF
>.|TRBV19|.|TRBJ2-7
TGTGCCAGTCAGGGGGGTTTAAGGCGCGAGCAGTACTTC
CASQGGLRREQYF
>TRBD2|TRBV6-5|.|TRBJ2-5
TGTGCCAGCAGCCCGTCGGGAGGGGTGCAAGAGACCCAGTACTTC
CASSPSGGVQETQYF
>.|TRBV10-3|.|TRBJ1-2
TGTGCCATCAGTGATTTCCAGGTTCCTAACTATGGCTACACCTTC
CAISDFQVPNYGYTF
>.|TRBV27|.|TRBJ2-1
TGTGCCAGCAGGCCTACTGACAATGAGCAGTTCTTC
CASRPTDNEQFF
>TRBD1|TRBV6-1|.|TRBJ1-2
TGTGCCAGCAGTGCACGGACAGGGGATAACTATGGCTACACCTTC
CASSARTGDNYGYTF
>.|TRBV18|.|TRBJ2-3
TGTGCCAGCTCACCCCCGAATCGAGGGCACACAGATACGCAGTATTTT
CASSPPNRGHTDTQYF
>.|TRBV29-1|once|TRBJ2-3
TGCAGCGTTGCAGGGGTAGATACGCAGTATTTT
CSVAGVDTQYF
>.|TRBV18|.|TRBJ2-7
TGTGCCAGCTCACCGGCGCCGAGCCTCGCGTTAAGCTACGAGCAGTACTTC
CASSPAPSLALSYEQYF
>.|TRBV30|few|TRBJ1-1
TGTGCCTGGAGTAGTTTGGCAGAAGCTTTCTTT
CAWSSLAEAFF
>TRBD2|TRBV4-3|.|TRBJ2-1
TGCGCCAGCAGCCAGGCATCCGGGACTAGCGTCCCATTGTTCTTC
CASSQASGTSVPLFF
>.|TRBV4-1|.|TRBJ2-7
TGCGCCAGCAGCCAAGATCAGGACCCCTACGAGCAGTACTTC
CASSQDQDPYEQYF
>.|TRBV6-5|.|TRBJ2-2
TGTGCCAGCAGTTACTCGAACACCGGGGAGCTGTTTTTT
CASSYSNTGELFF
>.|TRBV30|.|TRBJ2-2
TGTGCCTGGAGTCCCGATTTCGCCGGGGAGCTGTTTTTT
CAWSPDFAGELFF
>.|TRBV5-1|.|TRBJ1-1
TGCGCCAGCAGCTTCGGGGGAGACACTGAAGCTTTCTTT
CASSFGGDTEAFF
>.|TRBV7-9|.|TRBJ1-1
TGTGCCAGCAGCTTCCCCGGTGACACTGAAGCTTTCTTT
CASSFPGDTEAFF
>.|TRBV19|.|TRBJ2-7
TGTGCCAGTAGTATAGATGCGTCAGGGTTCCCCGAGCAGTACTTC
CASSIDASGFPEQYF
>TRBD1|TRBV5-4|once|TRBJ2-3
TGTGCCAGCAGCATACCGACAGGGGGCAGGGCAGATACGCAGTATTTT
CASSIPTGGRADTQYF
>.|TRBV6-6|.|TRBJ2-5
TGTGCCAGCAGTTACCTGGGACAAGAGACCCAGTACTTC
CASSYLGQETQYF
>.|TRBV19|.|TRBJ1-5
TGTGCCAGTAGCTGGGGAGCGGGCCAAAATCAGCCCCAGCATTTT
CASSWGAGQNQPQHF
>.|TRBV19|.|TRBJ1-5
TGTGCCAGTATTCGGCCAGGAAGCAATCAGCCCCAGCATTTT
CASIRPGSNQPQHF
>TRBD1|TRBV7-6|.|TRBJ2-7
TGTGCCAGCAGTTCGGACAGGGGCCACGAGCAGTACTTC
CASSSDRGHEQYF